The T cell receptor beta chain under discussion was sequenced for a study of CD8+CD57+ T cells in acquired aplastic anemia (dated by TCRdb to 2017 to 2018). Notes on the research overall: A mean of about 3.2 ug of DNA, ranging from roughly 0.18 to 30 ug, was extracted from sorted CD4+ and CD8+ cells.

In this study, sorted CD4+ and CD8+ T cells from the blood of healthy subjects and of severe aplastic anemia patients had their TCR repertoires deep-sequenced. Ficoll-Paque density gradient centrifugation was used to isolate peripheral blood mononuclear cells. Before DNA extraction, CD4+ and CD8+ T cells were sorted with FACS or magnetic beads. V and J are trimmed by 8 bases and 1 base, and the gene matches miss 3 bases of the junction. The germline V gene (reference sequence) specifies LNHDA as CDR1 and SQIVND as CDR2. The CDR3 sequence holds 13 residues, the cysteine and phenylalanine included. Solely the CDR3 DNA is kept, with 39 bases framed from the first base. Summary of the overall study and its limitations: CD8+ Simpson's diversity did not differ significantly between patients and healthy controls (P=0.060). Although roughly 30 CD8+ CDR3 sequences were shared by patients and controls, these sequences appeared highly expressed in patients and within the immunodominant clones of patients.

Genomic DNA served as template for TCR beta VDJ combination and CDR3 sequence profiling. An Illumina HiSeq 2000 was the platform used for TCR repertoire sequencing. As for how the authors treated the data: Repertoires were assessed using TRBV/TRBJ rearrangement plots, CDR3 size and DJ length profiles, and Simpson's diversity index. The immunodominant clone was defined as the most abundant DNA sequence in deep sequencing data. CDR3 amino acid sequences were checked for sharing between subjects and were compared against published repertoires and the VDJdb database. The public reads were reprocessed in TCRdb via fastp at Q25 and MiXCR, keeping in-frame beta chains. Each record represents a unique CDR3 protein, reported with the most common genes and DNA among its rows. TCRdb's processing, not the authors' own work, is the source of the V and J calls. In all, the sample holds roughly 180,000 distinct CDR3 sequences, and 64% of those were seen once. The ten most abundant clones make up under 60% of the sample.

This clonotype was detected ten times or more. The clone's antigen remains unknown. Within one base of it there is no much larger clone, and no base qualities were kept. The origin of this receptor is a human donor with severe aplastic anemia or a healthy control (not recorded which). The rearrangement combines TRBV19 with TRBJ1-1; 8 middle bases align to TRBD1. Sequences were obtained from sorted CD4+, CD8+, or CD8+CD57+ T cells (not recorded which) from PBMCs. The CDR3: CASGQGPNTEAFF. The DNA reads TGTGCCAGTGGACAGGGACCGAACACTGAAGCTTTCTTT. Here the CDR3 is joined to the reference TRBV19 and TRBJ1-1 genes, and the full variable domain is: DGGITQSPKYLFRKEGQNVTLSCEQNLNHDAMYWYRQDPGQGLRLIYYSQIVNDFQKGDIAEGYSVSREKKESFPLTVTSAQKNPTAFYLCASGQGPNTEAFFGQGTRLTVV.